These 31 T cell receptor beta chains were all obtained from the same sample, sequenced in a study of blood T cells in healthy people across ages. A second about 7 to 11 cycle PCR used barcoded and J-beta primers. TCRdb fed the 5' RACE reads into MiXCR, producing one record per CDR3 protein. The table lists 650,000 to 800,000 distinct CDR3 sequences, 44% of them singletons, with roughly a fifth in the top ten. Sequencing input: blood. These receptor sequences come from a man aged 60 to 75 in good health.

The chain recombines TRBV7-2 with TRBJ1-2; D perhaps matches TRBD1 (6 bases). Germline V gene data show CDR1 as SGHTA and CDR2 as FQGNSA. This CDR3 contains 16 residues. V lost 5 bases and J 1 base, leaving 17 bases between the germline ends. The CDR3 reads CASSLMQGIVNYGYTF. The CDR3 DNA follows: TGTGCCAGCAGCCTAATGCAGGGGATAGTTAACTATGGCTACACCTTC.

This clonotype was counted between two and nine times. The chain links TRBV6-2 or TRBV6-3 to TRBJ2-1, with TRBD2 matching over 12 bases. After removal of 6 bases from V and 5 bases from J, the junction contained 2 bases not matched to a gene. The CDR3 length is 14 residues. CDR1 and CDR2 (germline): MNHEY, SVGEGT. The CDR3 is CASRLAGGHNEQFF. DNA for the CDR3: TGTGCCAGCAGACTAGCGGGGGGCCACAATGAGCAGTTCTTC.

The rearrangement uses TRBV9 and TRBJ2-2; D is unresolved. The CDR3 contains 14 residues. Trimming cost V 5 bases and J 5 bases, with 13 bases left between them. Germline-derived CDR1 and CDR2 are SGDLS and YYNGEE. The CDR3 DNA reads TGTGCCAGCAGTCCAGGCTACAAGACCGGGGAGCTGTTTTTT. Encoded protein: CASSPGYKTGELFF.

This chain links TRBV29-1 with TRBJ2-1; the D gene is possibly TRBD1 (6 bases). This CDR3 is built from 14 residues. The germline gives CDR1 SQVTM, CDR2 ANQGSEA. Trimming shortened V by 5 bases and J by 4 bases, and 15 bases separated the two germline ends. CDR3 sequence (DNA): TGCAGCGTTCCCCAGGGGCTATTATACAATGAGCAGTTCTTC. Encoded protein: CSVPQGLLYNEQFF.

The chain couples TRBV6-2 or TRBV6-3 to TRBJ2-1; unclear D gene. The germline V gene encodes CDR1 MNHEY and CDR2 SVGEGT. Trimming removed 6 bases from V and 8 bases from J, with 14 bases in between. The CDR3 runs to 13 residues. The DNA for the CDR3 is TGTGCCAGCAGCCCTACCCCTTTCGATGAGCAGTTCTTC. It encodes CASSPTPFDEQFF.

The chain couples TRBV7-2 to TRBJ2-1; 12 positions agree with TRBD2. The CDR3 is 18 residues long. CDR1 and CDR2 from the germline V gene are SGHTA and FQGNSA. Losses at the gene ends were 3 bases for V and 8 bases for J; bases not matched to a gene: 14. CDR3 nucleotides: TGTGCCAGCAGCTTGGAACTAGCGGGGGGACCAGGGTTCTATGAGCAGTTCTTC. It specifies CASSLELAGGPGFYEQFF.

The gene calls are TRBV7-2 and TRBJ2-7; perhaps TRBD2 as D (6 bases). This CDR3 region has 13 residues. Germline V gene sequence: CDR1 SGHTA, CDR2 FQGNSA. V shed 5 bases and J shed 3 bases, with 11 bases lying between them. The CDR3 DNA reads as TGTGCCAGCAGCGTAGGGACTTGCTACGAGCAGTACTTC. Residues: CASSVGTCYEQYF.

The chain links TRBV20-1 to TRBJ2-7, with 10 bases aligning to TRBD1. J lost 2 bases, V lost 2 bases, and 6 bases had no gene match. CDR3 size: 15 residues. Germline V gene sequence: CDR1 DFQATT, CDR2 SNEGSKA (reference sequence). CDR3 loop: CSARSPGTGAYEQYF. The CDR3, as DNA: TGCAGTGCTAGATCCCCCGGGACAGGGGCCTACGAGCAGTACTTC.

A few counts support this clonotype. The chain joins TRBV4-3 to TRBJ1-2; D remains unclear. The CDR3 has 16 amino acids. Trimming shortened V by 0 bases and J by 1 base, and 12 bases separated the two germline ends. The germline CDR1 and CDR2 sequences are LGHNA and YSLEER. CDR3: CASSQDRQAVNYGYTF. For the CDR3, the DNA is TGCGCCAGCAGCCAAGACCGCCAAGCAGTTAACTATGGCTACACCTTC.

The rearrangement links TRBV7-2 to TRBJ2-3; D is tentatively TRBD1 or TRBD2 (5 bases each). The ends were cut back, 5 bases at V and 3 bases at J, with 18 bases in the middle. Germline CDR1 SGHTA, CDR2 FQGNSA. The length of the CDR3 is 16 residues. CDR3 sequence reads: CASSPGTERRTDTQYF. The CDR3 nucleotides are TGTGCCAGCAGCCCCGGGACGGAGAGGAGAACAGATACGCAGTATTTT.

This clonotype was observed many times. The chain uses TRBV4-3 and TRBJ2-5, with 10 positions matching TRBD1. With 3 bases clipped from V and 4 bases from J, the junction kept 8 bases outside the gene matches. Germline V gene sequence: CDR1 LGHNA, CDR2 YSLEER. There are 16 residues in the CDR3. This CDR3 is CASSQSPGQGPETQYF. CDR3 nucleotides: TGCGCCAGCAGCCAGAGCCCGGGACAGGGGCCAGAGACCCAGTACTTC.

The V call is TRBV20-1, the J call TRBJ2-5, with TRBD2 matching over 9 bases. Trimming at V came to 6 bases and at J to 5 bases, leaving 10 bases not matched to a gene. CDR3 length: 14 amino acids. Germline CDR1 reads DFQATT; CDR2 reads SNEGSKA (reference sequence). This chain's CDR3 is CSAKLAGGLETQYF. Here the CDR3 DNA reads TGCAGTGCCAAACTAGCGGGCGGGCTGGAGACCCAGTACTTC.

The rearrangement uses TRBV30 and TRBJ2-3; D tentatively fits TRBD1 or TRBD2 (5 bases each). The CDR3 has 12 amino acids. Germline values: CDR1 GTSNPN, CDR2 SVGIG (reference sequence). V lost 8 bases, J lost 6 bases, and 15 bases lay in between. CDR3 sequence reads: CAALFGADTQYF. The CDR3 nucleotides are TGTGCCGCTCTATTCGGGGCCGATACGCAGTATTTT.

This sequence joins TRBV5-6 and TRBJ1-2; TRBD1 is a possible D gene (5 bases). Trimming removed 4 bases from V and 6 bases from J, with 19 bases in between. Germline lookup yields CDR1 SGHDT and CDR2 YYEEEE. There are 15 residues in the CDR3. The CDR3, as DNA: TGTGCCAGCAGCCCCTGGGACTGGCGGGGGGATGGCTACACCTTC. It yields the protein CASSPWDWRGDGYTF.

The rearrangement joins TRBV20-1 to TRBJ1-2; tentative D call: TRBD1 (5 bases). V gave up 4 bases and J gave up 3 bases, with 15 bases separating them. Germline V lookup: CDR1 DFQATT, CDR2 SNEGSKA (reference sequence). CDR3 length: 14 amino acids. The CDR3 bases are TGCAGTGCTATTCCGGTGCAGGGAGACTATGGCTACACCTTC. Translated: CSAIPVQGDYGYTF.

The chain combines TRBV29-1 with TRBJ2-5; D is unresolved. Germline V gene data show CDR1 as SQVTM and CDR2 as ANQGSEA. V gave up 5 bases and J gave up 9 bases, with 16 bases separating them. The CDR3 is 12 residues long. In nucleotides, the CDR3 is TGCAGCGTTAATTTCGGATTGGCGGCCCAGTACTTC. It codes for CSVNFGLAAQYF.

The sample holds a few counts of this clonotype. The chain employs TRBV6-2 or TRBV6-3 and TRBJ2-5; 10 bases agree with TRBD2. Germline V CDR1 and CDR2: MNHEY, SVGEGT. V lost 5 bases and J lost 5; bases outside the gene matches: 11. This CDR3 is 16 amino acids long. The CDR3 nucleotides are TGTGCCAGCAGTATGGGACTAGCGCGAGTATACGAGACCCAGTACTTC. It translates to CASSMGLARVYETQYF.

For the CDR3, the DNA is TGCAGTGCTACTAAGGACAGTGCCAACTATGGCTACACCTTC. Its protein product is CSATKDSANYGYTF. V gene TRBV20-1 combines with J gene TRBJ1-2, with a possible D match to TRBD1 (6 bases). The germline V and J ends were trimmed by 4 bases and 2 bases, with 14 bases remaining between them. Germline CDR1 and CDR2: DFQATT and SNEGSKA (reference sequence). The CDR3 covers 14 residues.

CDR3 nucleotides: TGCAGTGGAAAGGGGGCCAATGAGCAGTTCTTC. It encodes CSGKGANEQFF. The J gene is TRBJ2-1, the V gene TRBV20-1, with 7 bases lining up with TRBD1. The J segment lost 6 bases and the V segment lost 7 bases, leaving 3 bases of the junction unmatched. Germline V gene sequence: CDR1 DFQATT, CDR2 SNEGSKA (reference sequence). This CDR3 spans 11 amino acids.

This clonotype was counted a few times. This chain uses TRBV29-1 with TRBJ2-1; D is uncertain. With 0 bases removed from V and 12 bases from J, the gap between germline ends came to 15 bases. CDR1 is SQVTM and CDR2 is ANQGSEA in the germline V gene. The CDR3 spans 13 residues. CDR3 DNA sequence: TGCAGCGTTGAAGATTACCTAGGCGGATGGCAGTTCTTC. Amino acid sequence: CSVEDYLGGWQFF.

V and J are TRBV12-3 or TRBV12-4 and TRBJ1-5; D is perhaps TRBD1 (5 bases). The germline V and J ends were trimmed by 6 bases and 3 bases, with 9 bases remaining between them. The length of the CDR3 is 13 residues. CDR3 coding DNA: TGTGCCAGCAGCGACAGCTTCAATCAGCCCCAGCATTTT. As protein: CASSDSFNQPQHF.

This clonotype was seen only a few times. The chain joins TRBV7-2 to TRBJ2-1; D is possibly TRBD2 (5 bases). Trimming cost V 8 bases and J 10 bases, with 18 bases left between them. The germline V gene encodes CDR1 SGHTA and CDR2 FQGNSA. This CDR3 comprises 13 residues. CDR3 sequence: CASGSIQTGEQFF. The CDR3 region has the DNA TGTGCCAGCGGCTCCATACAAACGGGGGAGCAGTTCTTC.

This clonotype was detected only once. The chain links TRBV12-3 or TRBV12-4 to TRBJ1-2; D might be TRBD1 (5 bases). CDR3 size: 13 residues. Deletions cut 8 bases from V and 7 bases from J, with 17 bases between. CDR3 DNA: TGTGCCAGCGGGATCGGACCGGGGCTTGGCTACACCTTC. It encodes CASGIGPGLGYTF.

The table lists this clonotype with many counts. A much more abundant neighbour one base away suggests this may be a read error. The chain combines TRBV29-1 with TRBJ2-5; a weak D match, TRBD2 (6 bases). The CDR3 spans 13 residues. Germline CDR1 and CDR2: SQVTM and ANQGSEA. V dropped 4 bases and J dropped 5 bases, with 14 bases sitting between them. The CDR3 DNA sequence: TGCAGCGTTGGCCGGATCACTAGCGAGACCCAGTACTTC. Protein product: CSVGRITSETQYF.

This clonotype was seen only a few times. The chain carries TRBV18 and TRBJ2-5, with D perhaps given as TRBD1 or TRBD2 (6 bases each). The V end was cut by 0 bases, the J end by 4 bases, with 9 bases between. Germline V gene data show CDR1 as KGHSH and CDR2 as LQKENI. This CDR3 is 14 amino acids long. For the CDR3, the DNA is TGTGCCAGCTCACCACCGTCGGGGGCAGAGACCCAGTACTTC. Translating gives CASSPPSGAETQYF. Combining the CDR3 with reference TRBV18 and TRBJ2-5 gives the whole variable domain NAGVMQNPRHLVRRRGQEARLRCSPMKGHSHVYWYRQLPEEGLKFMVYLQKENIIDESGMPKERFSAEFPKEGPSILRIQQVVRGDSAAYFCASSPPSGAETQYFGPGTRLLVL.

This clonotype was observed a few times. This chain uses TRBV10-3 with TRBJ2-7; a weak D match, TRBD1 (5 bases). CDR3 size: 13 residues. The germline gives CDR1 ENHRY, CDR2 SYGVKD. The V and J ends lost 3 bases and 4 bases respectively, with 10 bases between them. As DNA, the CDR3 is TGTGCCATCAGTGATAGGGGCGCATACGAGCAGTACTTC. Encoded protein: CAISDRGAYEQYF.

The rearrangement joins TRBV7-9 to TRBJ2-1; 12 positions agree with TRBD2. Per germline, CDR1 SEHNR and CDR2 FQNEAQ (reference sequence). Germline trimming cut 3 bases from V and 7 bases from J; bases unmatched to any gene: 10. The CDR3 is 17 amino acids. The DNA for the CDR3 is TGTGCCAGCAGCTTTCGTGCTAGCGGGGGGGTGGGGAATGAGCAGTTCTTC. Its protein is CASSFRASGGVGNEQFF.

CDR3 in DNA: TGTGCCAGCAGCCTGGGGACAGGGGCATACTACAATGAGCAGTTCTTC. The encoded protein is CASSLGTGAYYNEQFF. The J gene is TRBJ2-1, the V gene TRBV3-1; TRBD1 matches 10 bases. This CDR3 has 16 amino acids. The V and J ends lost 4 bases and 3 bases, in that order; junction bases with no gene match: 6. Germline CDR1 and CDR2: LGHDT and YNNKEL (reference sequence).

As regards this clonotype: This may come from a read error, since a much larger clone is one base off. This chain links TRBV27 with TRBJ1-6; no clear D gene. This CDR3 is built from 16 residues. Germline loops: CDR1 MNHEY, CDR2 SMNVEV (reference sequence). With 6 bases removed from V and 0 bases from J, the gap between germline ends came to 12 bases. The CDR3 DNA reads TGTGCCAGCAGGCCCGGGATAGACTCCTATAATTCACCCCTCCACTTT. Translated, it gives CASRPGIDSYNSPLHF.

Regarding this clonotype: This may be a read error: a much more frequent sequence differs by one nucleotide. J is TRBJ2-1 and V is TRBV20-1; 8 positions agree with TRBD1. V was pared by 5 bases and J by 10 bases, with 10 bases of the junction left unmatched. The CDR3 consists of 13 residues. Germline V gene lookup returns CDR1 DFQATT and CDR2 SNEGSKA (reference sequence). The CDR3: CSASDSRDREQFF. In DNA, the CDR3 is TGCAGTGCTTCGGACTCAAGGGACAGGGAGCAGTTCTTC.

As to this clonotype: A read error may be the cause here, since a much bigger clone is one base away. The rearrangement uses TRBV7-2 and TRBJ2-7; TRBD1 agrees at 9 bases. The junction had 10 bases not matched to a gene; V was cut back by 6 bases and J by 4 bases. Germline loops: CDR1 SGHTA, CDR2 FQGNSA. The CDR3 has 15 amino acids. The CDR3 loop is CASRGGQGRSYEQYF. CDR3 DNA: TGTGCCAGCAGAGGCGGACAGGGGAGGTCATACGAGCAGTACTTC.